This is a list of T cell receptor beta chains from one sample in a study of T cells after yellow fever vaccination. TCRdb redid the calling of the 5' RACE reads with MiXCR, one entry per CDR3 protein. The repertoire consists of around 350,000 distinct CDR3 sequences, with 9.5% to 13% occurring once and the leading ten covering roughly 18%. The sequencing here drew on PBMCs, taken on the day of the first yellow fever vaccination. The receptors here all came from a man aged 18 to 29 who received the YFV17D yellow fever vaccine. Each CDR3 is given with its conserved first and last residue. A D gene is named only where the DNA matches it firmly. Not all rows give a size; the values are once, few, many and, for expanded clones, a class.

J gene: TRBJ1-5; D gene: .; V gene: TRBV4-3; clone size: .; CDR3 protein: CASSQDSYNQPQHF; CDR3 DNA: TGCGCCAGCAGCCAAGACTCTTACAATCAGCCCCAGCATTTT
J gene: TRBJ2-1; D gene: .; V gene: TRBV7-2; clone size: .; CDR3 protein: CASSSQSGFGQFF; CDR3 DNA: TGTGCCAGCAGCTCGCAAAGTGGGTTCGGGCAGTTCTTC
J gene: TRBJ2-6; D gene: .; V gene: TRBV4-3; clone size: many; CDR3 protein: CASSQDQKGPSGANVLTF; CDR3 DNA: TGCGCCAGCAGCCAAGATCAGAAGGGACCCTCTGGGGCCAACGTCCTGACTTTC
J gene: TRBJ1-5; D gene: .; V gene: TRBV7-9; clone size: few; CDR3 protein: CASSPLRGGRNNQPQHF; CDR3 DNA: TGTGCCAGCAGCCCCCTTAGGGGGGGACGGAACAATCAGCCCCAGCATTTT
J gene: TRBJ1-1; D gene: .; V gene: TRBV12-3/TRBV12-4; clone size: .; CDR3 protein: CASRRSGRHENEAFF; CDR3 DNA: TGTGCCAGCAGACGCTCAGGGCGGCACGAAAATGAAGCTTTCTTT
J gene: TRBJ2-3; D gene: TRBD2; V gene: TRBV4-3; clone size: many; CDR3 protein: CASSPLAGGESDTQYF; CDR3 DNA: TGCGCCAGCAGCCCCCTAGCGGGGGGGGAATCAGATACGCAGTATTTT
J gene: TRBJ2-1; D gene: .; V gene: TRBV7-2; clone size: .; CDR3 protein: CASSLLTEQFF; CDR3 DNA: TGTGCCAGCAGCTTGCTGACTGAGCAGTTCTTC
J gene: TRBJ1-2; D gene: .; V gene: TRBV7-8; clone size: .; CDR3 protein: CASSLVGGRPLGYGYTF; CDR3 DNA: TGTGCCAGCAGCTTAGTGGGGGGCAGGCCCCTTGGCTATGGCTACACCTTC
J gene: TRBJ2-1; D gene: TRBD2; V gene: TRBV9; clone size: few; CDR3 protein: CASSVGFSGDNEQFF; CDR3 DNA: TGTGCCAGCAGCGTAGGGTTTAGCGGGGACAATGAGCAGTTCTTC
J gene: TRBJ1-1; D gene: .; V gene: TRBV20-1; clone size: .; CDR3 protein: CCARDRLRQVNTEAFF; CDR3 DNA: TGCTGTGCTAGAGACCGTTTGCGACAGGTGAACACTGAAGCTTTCTTT
J gene: TRBJ1-1; D gene: TRBD1; V gene: TRBV5-1; clone size: .; CDR3 protein: CASSWDSSNTEAFF; CDR3 DNA: TGCGCCAGCAGCTGGGACAGCTCTAACACTGAAGCTTTCTTT
J gene: TRBJ2-5; D gene: .; V gene: TRBV5-1; clone size: .; CDR3 protein: CASSSQTMQQETQYF; CDR3 DNA: TGCGCCAGCAGCTCTCAGACTATGCAACAAGAGACCCAGTACTTC
J gene: TRBJ2-4; D gene: TRBD2; V gene: TRBV20-1; clone size: .; CDR3 protein: CSALAVAGELAKNIQYF; CDR3 DNA: TGCAGTGCCCTCGCGGTAGCGGGGGAGCTAGCCAAAAACATTCAGTACTTC
J gene: TRBJ1-4; D gene: TRBD1; V gene: TRBV7-6; clone size: many; CDR3 protein: CASSFGTGNEKLFF; CDR3 DNA: TGTGCCAGCAGCTTTGGGACAGGGAATGAAAAACTGTTTTTT
J gene: TRBJ2-3; D gene: .; V gene: TRBV4-2; clone size: .; CDR3 protein: CASSQEEGPTDTQYF; CDR3 DNA: TGTGCCAGCAGCCAAGAAGAAGGGCCCACAGATACGCAGTATTTT
J gene: TRBJ2-3; D gene: TRBD1; V gene: TRBV6-5; clone size: .; CDR3 protein: CASSYGTGNTDTQYF; CDR3 DNA: TGTGCCAGCAGTTACGGGACAGGGAACACAGATACGCAGTATTTT
J gene: TRBJ1-1; D gene: .; V gene: TRBV15; clone size: many; CDR3 protein: CATSFGQNTEAFF; CDR3 DNA: TGTGCCACCAGCTTCGGACAGAACACTGAAGCTTTCTTT
J gene: TRBJ2-5; D gene: .; V gene: TRBV4-3; clone size: .; CDR3 protein: CASSQDREGTQYF; CDR3 DNA: TGCGCCAGCAGCCAAGACAGGGAAGGGACCCAGTACTTC
J gene: TRBJ1-6; D gene: TRBD1; V gene: TRBV4-3; clone size: .; CDR3 protein: CASSYRGLNSPLHF; CDR3 DNA: TGCGCCAGCAGCTACAGGGGGCTGAATTCACCCCTCCACTTT
J gene: TRBJ1-2; D gene: .; V gene: TRBV5-4; clone size: few; CDR3 protein: CASSLAEGRYGYTF; CDR3 DNA: TGTGCCAGCAGCTTGGCAGAAGGTCGGTATGGCTACACCTTC
J gene: TRBJ1-6; D gene: TRBD1; V gene: TRBV4-2; clone size: .; CDR3 protein: CASSRDSDRASPLHF; CDR3 DNA: TGTGCCAGCAGCCGGGACTCGGACAGGGCTTCACCCCTCCACTTT
J gene: TRBJ1-6; D gene: .; V gene: TRBV4-2; clone size: .; CDR3 protein: CASSQVSGDAGVDSPLHF; CDR3 DNA: TGTGCCAGCAGCCAAGTTTCGGGCGACGCAGGGGTGGACTCACCCCTCCACTTT
J gene: TRBJ1-4; D gene: .; V gene: TRBV28; clone size: few; CDR3 protein: CASSFRRAGTNEKLFF; CDR3 DNA: TGTGCCAGCAGTTTTAGGCGGGCTGGTACTAATGAAAAACTGTTTTTT
J gene: TRBJ2-1; D gene: TRBD2; V gene: TRBV7-9; clone size: few; CDR3 protein: CASSASGLAGDEQFF; CDR3 DNA: TGTGCCAGCAGCGCTAGCGGACTAGCGGGCGATGAGCAGTTCTTC
J gene: TRBJ2-4; D gene: .; V gene: TRBV5-1; clone size: .; CDR3 protein: CASSWAGEKNIQYF; CDR3 DNA: TGCGCCAGCAGCTGGGCAGGGGAAAAAAACATTCAGTACTTC
J gene: TRBJ2-2; D gene: .; V gene: TRBV28; clone size: .; CDR3 protein: CASSLGSGTALTGELFF; CDR3 DNA: TGTGCCAGCAGTCTGGGATCCGGGACGGCTCTAACCGGGGAGCTGTTTTTT
J gene: TRBJ2-3; D gene: .; V gene: TRBV21-1; clone size: once; CDR3 protein: CASSLDSNPSTDTQYF; CDR3 DNA: TGTGCCAGCAGCCTAGACTCAAACCCTAGCACAGATACGCAGTATTTT
J gene: TRBJ2-1; D gene: .; V gene: TRBV5-1; clone size: many; CDR3 protein: CASSLGDETNEQFF; CDR3 DNA: TGCGCCAGCAGCTTGGGGGACGAAACCAATGAGCAGTTCTTC
J gene: TRBJ2-5; D gene: .; V gene: TRBV2; clone size: many; CDR3 protein: CASSELEETQYF; CDR3 DNA: TGTGCCAGCAGTGAATTAGAGGAGACCCAGTACTTC
J gene: TRBJ1-4; D gene: TRBD1; V gene: TRBV15; clone size: many; CDR3 protein: CATSKRTGTGAEKLFF; CDR3 DNA: TGTGCCACCAGCAAGAGAACCGGGACAGGGGCCGAAAAACTGTTTTTT
J gene: TRBJ1-1; D gene: TRBD1; V gene: TRBV18; clone size: few; CDR3 protein: CASSPKTGDGNTEAFF; CDR3 DNA: TGTGCCAGCTCACCTAAGACAGGGGATGGGAACACTGAAGCTTTCTTT
J gene: TRBJ2-1; D gene: .; V gene: TRBV24-1; clone size: many; CDR3 protein: CATSDDILVEQFF; CDR3 DNA: TGTGCCACCAGTGATGACATCTTGGTTGAGCAGTTCTTC
J gene: TRBJ2-7; D gene: TRBD1; V gene: TRBV3-1; clone size: .; CDR3 protein: CASSRTPGTGYYEQYF; CDR3 DNA: TGTGCCAGCAGCCGAACTCCCGGGACAGGATATTACGAGCAGTACTTC
J gene: TRBJ2-3; D gene: TRBD2; V gene: TRBV7-2; clone size: few; CDR3 protein: CASSFFAGGTDTQYF; CDR3 DNA: TGTGCCAGCAGCTTCTTTGCGGGGGGCACAGATACGCAGTATTTT
J gene: TRBJ2-1; D gene: TRBD2; V gene: TRBV7-3; clone size: .; CDR3 protein: CASSAGLADYNEQFF; CDR3 DNA: TGTGCCAGCAGCGCGGGACTAGCGGATTACAATGAGCAGTTCTTC
J gene: TRBJ2-5; D gene: TRBD1; V gene: TRBV9; clone size: .; CDR3 protein: CASSVGGTGGQETQYF; CDR3 DNA: TGTGCCAGCAGCGTAGGTGGGACAGGGGGTCAGGAGACCCAGTACTTC
J gene: TRBJ2-3; D gene: TRBD2; V gene: TRBV7-2; clone size: few; CDR3 protein: CASSLSGGHGDTQYF; CDR3 DNA: TGTGCCAGCAGCTTAAGCGGGGGGCACGGAGATACGCAGTATTTT
J gene: TRBJ2-1; D gene: .; V gene: TRBV5-4; clone size: .; CDR3 protein: CASSQDNGAEQFF; CDR3 DNA: TGTGCCAGCAGCCAGGACAACGGGGCTGAGCAGTTCTTC
J gene: TRBJ1-6; D gene: .; V gene: TRBV12-3/TRBV12-4; clone size: few; CDR3 protein: CASSLGSGKDSPLHF; CDR3 DNA: TGTGCCAGCAGTTTAGGATCAGGGAAGGATTCACCCCTCCACTTT
J gene: TRBJ1-1; D gene: .; V gene: TRBV6-1; clone size: .; CDR3 protein: CASSEALLGEAFF; CDR3 DNA: TGTGCCAGCAGCGAAGCCCTGCTAGGTGAAGCTTTCTTT
J gene: TRBJ2-1; D gene: TRBD2; V gene: TRBV6-2/TRBV6-3; clone size: .; CDR3 protein: CASGLAGAYNEQFF; CDR3 DNA: TGTGCCAGCGGACTAGCGGGGGCCTACAATGAGCAGTTCTTC
J gene: TRBJ2-1; D gene: TRBD2; V gene: TRBV10-3; clone size: many; CDR3 protein: CAISDGPSGGVYNEQFF; CDR3 DNA: TGTGCCATCAGTGATGGGCCTAGCGGGGGGGTGTACAATGAGCAGTTCTTC
J gene: TRBJ2-7; D gene: .; V gene: TRBV7-2; clone size: few; CDR3 protein: CASSDRTISYEQYF; CDR3 DNA: TGTGCCAGCAGCGACCGGACTATCTCCTACGAGCAGTACTTC
J gene: TRBJ2-5; D gene: .; V gene: TRBV24-1; clone size: many; CDR3 protein: CATSIEETQYF; CDR3 DNA: TGTGCCACCAGCATCGAAGAGACCCAGTACTTC
J gene: TRBJ2-7; D gene: TRBD2; V gene: TRBV20-1; clone size: .; CDR3 protein: CSAREQLAAYSYEQYF; CDR3 DNA: TGCAGTGCTAGAGAGCAACTAGCGGCCTACTCCTACGAGCAGTACTTC
J gene: TRBJ1-2; D gene: .; V gene: TRBV27; clone size: few; CDR3 protein: CASSLSGRYETF; CDR3 DNA: TGTGCCAGCAGTTTAAGCGGCCGGTACGAAACCTTC
J gene: TRBJ2-7; D gene: TRBD1; V gene: TRBV27; clone size: .; CDR3 protein: CASSPDRISNEQYF; CDR3 DNA: TGTGCCAGCAGTCCGGACAGGATATCGAACGAGCAGTACTTC
J gene: TRBJ2-5; D gene: TRBD2; V gene: TRBV5-1; clone size: many; CDR3 protein: CASSLTHRSGGAQYF; CDR3 DNA: TGCGCCAGCAGCTTAACTCATCGTAGCGGGGGGGCCCAGTACTTC
J gene: TRBJ2-7; D gene: TRBD2; V gene: TRBV6-1; clone size: few; CDR3 protein: CASSPGLAGGRVRSYEQYF; CDR3 DNA: TGTGCCAGCAGTCCCGGACTAGCGGGGGGGCGCGTTCGGTCCTACGAGCAGTACTTC
J gene: TRBJ1-2; D gene: TRBD1; V gene: TRBV4-1; clone size: many; CDR3 protein: CASRAGVWDRFSSYGYTF; CDR3 DNA: TGCGCCAGCAGGGCAGGAGTCTGGGACAGGTTCTCGAGCTATGGCTACACCTTC
J gene: TRBJ2-5; D gene: .; V gene: TRBV5-1; clone size: few; CDR3 protein: CASRVWGRQVETQYF; CDR3 DNA: TGCGCCAGCAGGGTGTGGGGGCGACAGGTGGAGACCCAGTACTTC
J gene: TRBJ2-5; D gene: .; V gene: TRBV11-2; clone size: few; CDR3 protein: CASSFGSQETQYF; CDR3 DNA: TGTGCCAGCAGCTTCGGATCCCAAGAGACCCAGTACTTC
J gene: TRBJ1-5; D gene: .; V gene: TRBV2; clone size: few; CDR3 protein: CASTYRSNQPQHF; CDR3 DNA: TGTGCCAGCACCTATCGGAGCAATCAGCCCCAGCATTTT
J gene: TRBJ1-5; D gene: .; V gene: TRBV7-2; clone size: .; CDR3 protein: CASSRRGGQPQHF; CDR3 DNA: TGTGCCAGCAGCCGACGGGGGGGCCAGCCCCAGCATTTT
J gene: TRBJ2-3; D gene: .; V gene: TRBV11-2; clone size: .; CDR3 protein: CASSLAGRESLDTQYF; CDR3 DNA: TGTGCCAGCAGCTTAGCCGGCAGGGAGAGTTTGGATACGCAGTATTTT
J gene: TRBJ2-3; D gene: .; V gene: TRBV11-2; clone size: .; CDR3 protein: CASSLKVSLDHTQYF; CDR3 DNA: TGTGCCAGCAGCTTAAAAGTTTCCTTGGACCATACGCAGTATTTT